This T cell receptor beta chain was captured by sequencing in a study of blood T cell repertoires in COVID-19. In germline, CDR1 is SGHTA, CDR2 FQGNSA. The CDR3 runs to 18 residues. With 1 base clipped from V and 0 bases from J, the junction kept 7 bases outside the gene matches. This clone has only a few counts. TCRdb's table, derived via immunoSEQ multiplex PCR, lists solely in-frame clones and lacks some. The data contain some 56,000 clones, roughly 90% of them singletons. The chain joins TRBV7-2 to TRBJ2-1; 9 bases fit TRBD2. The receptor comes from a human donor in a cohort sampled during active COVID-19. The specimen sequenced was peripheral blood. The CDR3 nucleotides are TGTGCCAGCAGCTTAGTAGCGGGGGCCTCGATCTCCTACAATGAGCAGTTCTTC. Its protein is CASSLVAGASISYNEQFF.